This T cell receptor beta chain was identified during a study of radiotherapy plus CTLA-4 blockade in lung cancer. In the study overall: Disease control was seen in 31% of patients, objective responses in 15% to 20%.

TCRdb's table, derived via immunoSEQ multiplex PCR, lists solely in-frame clones and lacks some. The table lists roughly 98,000 clones, about 81% of them singletons. Focal radiation plus CTLA-4 blockade with ipilimumab was administered to patients who had chemo-refractory metastatic non-small-cell lung cancer. A remark on this clone: Its antigen is not known.

General observations from the study: Some TCR clones had been derived from tumors. These clones expanded in peripheral blood after radiotherapy plus ipilimumab. Strongest reported response predictors: early blood clone changes and post-radiation interferon-beta.

The sample consisted of peripheral blood, taken from a patient treated with radiotherapy plus ipilimumab. This sequence originates from a human donor with non-small cell lung cancer who had a partial response to radiotherapy plus ipilimumab.

CDR3 in DNA: TGTGCCAGCACCGACCCGGGACAGGGGTTGAACATTCAGTACTTC. This translates into CASTDPGQGLNIQYF. The chain is built from TRBV2 and TRBJ2-4; 10 positions agree with TRBD1. V shed 7 bases and J 7 bases; nucleotides not matched to a gene: 10. CDR1 and CDR2 (germline): SNHLY, FYNNEI. The CDR3 spans 15 residues.